Each of the 19 T cell receptor beta chains below was sequenced from the same sample in a study of tumor and adjacent non-tumor tissue in lung cancer. This sample's RNA came from whole unsorted tissue. TCRbeta libraries were built with three rounds of nested PCR, modified from ARM-PCR. From the multiplex PCR reads, TCRdb called clonotypes with MiXCR, one entry per CDR3 protein. The data show 75,000 to 100,000 distinct CDR3 sequences, around 64% seen once. The sequenced sample consisted of lung tumor tissue. These TCRs come from a man between 60 and 75 years old with non-small cell lung cancer.

This clonotype has a count of ten or more. V usage is TRBV5-4 and J usage is TRBJ2-2, with 10 bases identical to TRBD2. The germline gives CDR1 SGHNT, CDR2 YYREEE (reference sequence). CDR3 length: 17 amino acids. The V segment lost 2 bases and the J segment 7 bases; nucleotides outside the gene matches: 11. CDR3 region: CASSFRGLAGAVGELFF. The CDR3 nucleotides are TGTGCCAGCAGCTTTCGGGGGCTAGCGGGAGCGGTCGGGGAGCTGTTTTTT.

This clonotype was seen ten or more times. The V gene is TRBV2, the J gene TRBJ2-5, with TRBD1 matching over 8 bases. The trim removed 3 bases at V and 5 bases at J, leaving 2 bases unmatched. The CDR3 has 13 amino acids. CDR1 is SNHLY, CDR2 FYNNEI, per germline. In DNA, the CDR3 is TGTGCCAGCAGTGATTACAGGGGGGAGACCCAGTACTTC. Its protein product is CASSDYRGETQYF.

About this clonotype: This sequence may be a read error, since a much larger clone differs from it by one base. The V and J genes are TRBV30 and TRBJ2-2, with TRBD2 matching over 7 bases. This CDR3 spans 15 amino acids. Looked up from germline, CDR1 is GTSNPN and CDR2 is SVGIG (reference sequence). CDR3 sequence (DNA): TGTGCCTGGGGAGGTGGCGGGAGTGGCACCTGGGAGCTGTTTTTT. This encodes CAWGGGGSGTWELFF.

This clonotype has just a few counts. An end of the junction does not agree with germline; a read error may underlie this. The chain carries TRBV5-6 and TRBJ1-6; TRBD1 agrees at 8 bases. CDR1 SGHDT and CDR2 YYEEEE come from the germline V gene. The CDR3 is 15 residues long. DNA for the CDR3: TGTGCCAGCAGCCTCGACAGGGGTGGTAATTTACCCCTCCACTTT. Its translation is CASSLDRGGNLPLHF. The complete variable domain, with remaining parts taken from reference TRBV5-6 and TRBJ1-6, reads DAGVTQSPTHLIKTRGQQVTLRCSPKSGHDTVSWYQQALGQGPQFIFQYYEEEERQRGNFPDRFSGHQFPNYSSELNVNALLLGDSALYLCASSLDRGGNLPLHFGNGTRLTVT.

As for this clonotype: The junction departs from the called germline gene at one end, perhaps through a read error. J is TRBJ1-2 and V is TRBV14; 7 nucleotides match TRBD1. The CDR3 spans 15 residues. Germline CDR1 SGHDN, CDR2 FVKESK. The CDR3: CPSSQGRGQLYGYTF. In DNA form, the CDR3 reads TGTCCCAGTAGCCAAGGGAGGGGACAGCTATATGGCTACACCTTC. The complete variable domain, with remaining parts taken from reference TRBV14 and TRBJ1-2, reads EAGVTQFPSHSVIEKGQTVTLRCDPISGHDNLYWYRRVMGKEIKFLLHFVKESKQDESGMPNNRFLAERTGGTYSTLKVQPAELEDSGVYFCPSSQGRGQLYGYTFGSGTRLTVV.

As to this clonotype: One end of the junction varies from germline; a read error may be responsible. The chain recombines TRBV20-1 with TRBJ2-1, with 8 bases matching TRBD2. CDR1 is DFQATT, CDR2 SNEGSKA, per germline (reference sequence). The CDR3 runs to 18 residues. The CDR3 nucleotides are TGCAGTGCTAGAGGCCGGCCGGGAGGGAGCTTAAGTTACAATGAGCATTTCTTC. Translated: CSARGRPGGSLSYNEHFF.

V is TRBV29-1 and J is TRBJ2-1; no clear D. With the DNA end fitting TRBJ2-7 better, the J assignment may be wrong. Germline V lookup: CDR1 SQVTM, CDR2 ANQGSEA. This CDR3 is built from 12 residues. The CDR3 reads CSVVYRTNEQYV. CDR3 nucleotides: TGCAGCGTTGTGTATCGGACCAATGAGCAGTACGTC.

In regard to this clonotype: The junction does not match germline at one end; this may be a read error. The chain is built from TRBV11-3 and TRBJ2-1, with TRBD2 identical over 7 bases. This CDR3 has 15 amino acids. Germline V CDR1 and CDR2: SGHNT, YENEEA. CDR3 in DNA: TGTGCCAGCAGCCTCGGGACTAACGGGAGCCATGAACAGTTCTTC. Translating it yields CASSLGTNGSHEQFF.

The J gene is TRBJ2-1, the V gene TRBV7-9, with TRBD1 identical over 10 bases. Near its end, the DNA agrees better with TRBJ2-7, so the J call may be wrong. Looked up from germline, CDR1 is SEHNR and CDR2 is FQNEAQ (reference sequence). The CDR3 is made up of 16 amino acids. CDR3 sequence reads: CASSFRQGAHSNEQYF. The CDR3 nucleotides read TGTGCCAGCAGCTTTCGACAGGGGGCACATAGCAATGAGCAGTACTTC.

By share, this clonotype counts as medium-sized. This chain uses TRBV20-1 with TRBJ2-3; 12 nucleotides match TRBD2. V trimming: 0 bases; J trimming: 5 bases; junction bases outside the gene matches: 3. The CDR3 length is 15 residues. Germline CDR1 is DFQATT and CDR2 is SNEGSKA (reference sequence). Written as DNA, the CDR3 is TGCAGTGCTAGAGAACTAGCGGGGGGAAGAGATACGCAGTATTTT. Translated, it gives CSARELAGGRDTQYF.

A word on this clonotype: With a much larger clone just one base away, this may be a read error. The chain joins TRBV7-9 to TRBJ2-1, with 7 positions matching TRBD1. The germline V gene has CDR1 SEHNR and CDR2 FQNEAQ (reference sequence). With V trimmed by 5 bases and J by 6 bases, 10 bases remained unmatched. The CDR3 consists of 15 residues. CDR3 amino acids: CASSRGIGGFNEQFF. The CDR3 DNA reads TGTGCCAGCAGCCGTGGGATAGGGGGCTTCAATGAGCAGTTCTTC.

To note about this clonotype: A read error may be the cause here, since a much bigger clone is one base away. The chain carries TRBV25-1 and TRBJ2-1; D is ambiguous. The ends were cut back, 7 bases at V and 12 bases at J, with 13 bases in the middle. CDR3 size: 11 residues. From germline, CDR1 is MGHDK and CDR2 SYGVNS. The CDR3 region has the DNA TGTGCCAGCACCCATGGCGATGGGCAGTTCTTC. Translated, it gives CASTHGDGQFF.

The chain is built from TRBV12-3 or TRBV12-4 and TRBJ1-5; D remains unclear. V lost 3 bases to trimming and J lost 3 bases, with 9 bases between them. The CDR3 extends over 14 amino acids. The DNA of the CDR3 is TGTGCCAGCAGTTTTTGTACTCACAATCAGCCCCAGCATTTT. Protein: CASSFCTHNQPQHF.

As to this clonotype: This CDR3 is missing its conserved last phenylalanine or tryptophan, likely due to a read error. The chain carries TRBV11-1 and TRBJ2-5; 7 bases align to TRBD2. This CDR3 contains 13 residues. Germline V lookup: CDR1 SGHAT, CDR2 FQDESV (reference sequence). CDR3 bases: TGTGCCAACAGCCGGACTAGGAGAGAGACCCAGTACCTC. Translated: CANSRTRRETQYL.

This clonotype is labeled as medium-sized. The V and J genes are TRBV11-3 and TRBJ2-1, with 14 nucleotides matching TRBD2. The V segment lost 7 bases and the J segment 7 bases; nucleotides outside the gene matches: 12. The CDR3 loop spans 17 amino acids. Germline V CDR1 and CDR2: SGHNT, YENEEA. The CDR3 DNA is TGTGCCAGCAACCCGGGACTAGCGGGAGAGTCGGGGAATGAGCAGTTCTTC. Translated: CASNPGLAGESGNEQFF.

The rearrangement uses TRBV7-9 and TRBJ2-6, with 7 nucleotides matching TRBD1. This CDR3 contains 15 residues. The junction had 0 bases not matched to a gene; V was cut back by 2 bases and J by 2 bases. Per the germline V gene, CDR1 is SEHNR and CDR2 is FQNEAQ (reference sequence). The CDR3 sequence: CASSLTGAGANVLTF. CDR3 coding DNA: TGTGCCAGCAGCTTAACAGGGGCTGGGGCCAACGTCCTGACTTTC.

This clonotype was counted ten times or more. The chain is built from TRBV4-2 and TRBJ2-1, with 16 nucleotides matching TRBD2. The CDR3 consists of 17 residues. Germline-derived CDR1 and CDR2 are LGHNA and YNFKEQ. J lost 10 bases, V lost 5 bases, and 11 bases had no gene match. CDR3 region: CASSVSGTSGRGSEQFF. The CDR3 DNA is TGTGCCAGCAGCGTGTCCGGGACTAGCGGGAGGGGTTCCGAGCAGTTCTTC.

This sequence joins TRBV20-1 and TRBJ2-7; D is possibly TRBD2 (5 bases). This CDR3 is built from 14 residues. From germline, CDR1 is DFQATT and CDR2 SNEGSKA (reference sequence). Trimming left V 3 bases short and J 2 bases short, with 14 bases between. The CDR3, as DNA: TGCAGTGCTAGCTCGAGGGAGACCCCCTACGAGCAGTACTTC. This sequence encodes CSASSRETPYEQYF.

Details on this clonotype: A clone one base away is much larger, so this may be a read error. V and J are TRBV12-3 or TRBV12-4 and TRBJ2-1; TRBD1 is a possible D gene (5 bases). There are 14 residues in the CDR3. Between the trimmed V and J ends, which lost 11 bases and 8 bases, there was a span of 22 bases. CDR3 DNA sequence: TGTGCCCCCCATCGGACATCGCACTTAGATGAGCAGTTCTTC. This sequence encodes CAPHRTSHLDEQFF.